The present entry profiles one T cell receptor beta chain with its context. What it binds is unknown. Germline V lookup: CDR1 SSHAT, CDR2 FNYEAQ (reference sequence). The V end lost 6 bases, the J end lost 2 bases, and 8 bases lay between the germline ends. There are 13 residues in the CDR3. Generated by immunoSEQ multiplex PCR, the TCRdb table keeps only in-frame clones and is missing some. The repertoire has around 110,000 clones, less than 95% of them found once; the top ten carry under 2%. The data stem from a study of siplizumab effects on memory and regulatory T cells. Study-wide points: Versus over 25% in controls, the mappable alloreactive CD4+ clones averaged roughly 68% Treg-derived with siplizumab. Sequences below about 10^-5 frequency were poorly captured. As a result, only a minor fraction of alloreactive clones mapped to unstimulated subsets.

The chain recombines TRBV7-7 with TRBJ1-5; possibly TRBD1 for D (5 bases). Sequencing used non-Treg CD4+ T cells sorted from blood. The source of this sequence is a human donor in good health. Here the CDR3 reads CASSPGRNQPQHF. CDR3 DNA: TGTGCCAGCAGTCCAGGGCGCAATCAGCCCCAGCATTTT.